This is a list of T cell receptor beta chains from one sample in a study of EBV T-cell therapy then PD-1 blockade in nasopharyngeal carcinoma. The antigens of these receptors remain unknown. Profiling relied on immunoSEQ multiplex PCR, and the TCRdb table lists in-frame clones only, not all of them. The data show about 19,000 clones, with approximately 88% seen just once and more than 25% held by the top ten. The sequences come from CD8+ T cells from blood, collected at roughly day 35 from a patient whose treatment included autologous EBV-specific T cells and nivolumab. Receptors were obtained from a middle-aged man with nasopharyngeal carcinoma. The CDR3 runs from the conserved cysteine through the conserved F or W. The order of the fields is CDR3 length, J gene, D gene, V gene, clone size, CDR3 protein, CDR3 DNA. A D gene is named only where the DNA matches it firmly. The size field is filled for only some rows; it gives once, few, many or a size class.

13 | TRBJ2-7 | - | TRBV4-3 | few | CASSQDLGYEQYF | TGCGCCAGCAGCCAAGATTTGGGCTACGAGCAGTACTTC
13 | TRBJ2-1 | - | TRBV15 | once | CATSTYRSSEQFF | TGTGCCACCAGCACCTACAGGTCTAGCGAGCAGTTCTTC
13 | TRBJ1-5 | - | TRBV19 | once | CASSWTEGQPQHF | TGTGCCAGTAGTTGGACAGAGGGGCAGCCCCAGCATTTT
14 | TRBJ2-5 | - | TRBV9 | - | CASTRGSGVETQYF | TGTGCCAGCACCCGGGGGTCCGGCGTGGAGACCCAGTACTTC
14 | TRBJ1-1 | - | TRBV4-3 | - | CASSQDWGNTEAFF | TGCGCCAGCAGCCAAGATTGGGGGAATACTGAAGCTTTCTTT
13 | TRBJ2-7 | - | TRBV5-6 | - | CASSLTASYEQYF | TGTGCCAGCAGCCTGACAGCAAGCTACGAGCAGTACTTC
15 | TRBJ1-5 | - | TRBV30 | once | CAWSVRQVSNQPQHF | TGTGCCTGGAGTGTAAGGCAGGTTAGCAATCAGCCCCAGCATTTT
17 | TRBJ1-4 | TRBD1 | TRBV4-3 | - | CASSQDLVGTGVEKLFF | TGCGCCAGCAGCCAAGATCTTGTAGGGACAGGGGTGGAAAAACTGTTTTTT
21 | TRBJ2-2 | - | TRBV7-5 | - | CVRSQRSAGTSGGSNTGELFF | TGTGTCAGAAGCCAAAGAAGTGCCGGGACTAGCGGGGGTTCGAACACCGGGGAGCTGTTTTTT
14 | TRBJ2-3 | - | TRBV6-4 | - | CASSDSVGTDTQYF | TGTGCCAGCAGTGACTCGGTAGGGACAGATACGCAGTATTTT
17 | TRBJ2-5 | TRBD2 | TRBV6-4 | - | CASSTGTSGGGQETQYF | TGTGCCAGCAGTACCGGGACTAGCGGGGGAGGACAAGAGACCCAGTACTTC
13 | TRBJ2-3 | - | TRBV7-9 | few | CASSSPGGDTQYF | TGTGCCAGCAGCTCCCCAGGTGGAGATACGCAGTATTTT
17 | TRBJ2-1 | - | TRBV19 | - | CASRGHVSGGLYNEQFF | TGTGCCAGTAGAGGACACGTATCGGGGGGCCTCTACAATGAGCAGTTCTTC
16 | TRBJ2-1 | TRBD1 | TRBV24-1 | - | CATSERDRSSYNEQFF | TGTGCCACCAGTGAGAGGGACAGAAGCTCCTACAATGAGCAGTTCTTC
13 | TRBJ1-4 | - | TRBV5-5 | - | CASRTRENEKLFF | TGTGCCAGCAGAACGCGGGAGAATGAAAAACTGTTTTTT
16 | TRBJ1-2 | - | TRBV27 | - | CASSLGTAYANYGYTF | TGTGCCAGCAGTTTAGGGACCGCCTATGCTAACTATGGCTACACCTTC